This TCR beta chain was captured in a study of cytomegalovirus exposure and HLA in healthy donors. Comment on this clone: Its specificity is unknown.

Amplification used 60 Vbeta primers and 13 Jbeta primers. The repertoire was sequenced with immunoSEQ multiplex PCR; TCRdb's copy has only in-frame clones and lacks some. The profile shows 90,000 to 95,000 clones, over 70% of them singletons. Broader study findings: Reports state that TCR beta sequences accurately predicted most subjects' HLA-A and HLA-B alleles.

The specimen was PBMCs. This clonotype was obtained from a girl aged 2-10 years in good health and CMV-seropositive.

The CDR3 sequence is CASREYTEAFF. Here the CDR3 DNA reads TGCGCCAGCCGCGAATACACTGAAGCTTTCTTT. The gene calls are TRBV5-1 and TRBJ1-1; D is undetermined. The CDR3 is 11 amino acids. Germline-derived CDR1 and CDR2 are SGHRS and YFSETQ. V dropped 7 bases and J dropped 3 bases, with 7 bases sitting between them.